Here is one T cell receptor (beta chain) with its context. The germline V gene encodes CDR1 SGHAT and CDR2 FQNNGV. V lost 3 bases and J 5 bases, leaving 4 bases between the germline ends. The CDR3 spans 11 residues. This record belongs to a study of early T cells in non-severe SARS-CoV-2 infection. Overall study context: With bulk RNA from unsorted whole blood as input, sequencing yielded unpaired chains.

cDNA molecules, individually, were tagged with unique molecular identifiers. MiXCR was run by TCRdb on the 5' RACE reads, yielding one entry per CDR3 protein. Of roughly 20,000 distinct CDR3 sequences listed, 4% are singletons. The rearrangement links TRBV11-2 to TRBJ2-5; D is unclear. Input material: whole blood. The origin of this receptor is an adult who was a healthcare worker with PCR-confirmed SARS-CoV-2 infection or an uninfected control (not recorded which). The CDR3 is CASSFSETQYF. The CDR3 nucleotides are TGTGCCAGCAGCTTCTCGGAGACCCAGTACTTC.